The sequence of this TCR beta chain was determined in a study of T cell changes during pregnancy in multiple sclerosis. V lost 5 bases, J lost 5 bases, and 17 bases lay in between. This CDR3 has 15 amino acids. Germline V gene sequence: CDR1 SGHTA, CDR2 FQGNSA. The table came from immunoSEQ multiplex PCR; TCRdb's copy has only in-frame clones and leaves some out. The sample shows around 52,000 clones, approximately 90% of them seen only once. The gene calls are TRBV7-2 and TRBJ2-3; D gene unclear. The specimen was CD4+ T cells from peripheral blood mononuclear cells, collected after pregnancy. The receptor comes from a female donor in good health, enrolled as a control in a pregnancy study. CDR3 sequence (DNA): TGTGCCAGCAGCCCCAGACTCCCGGTCAAAGATACGCAGTATTTT. This gives the protein CASSPRLPVKDTQYF.